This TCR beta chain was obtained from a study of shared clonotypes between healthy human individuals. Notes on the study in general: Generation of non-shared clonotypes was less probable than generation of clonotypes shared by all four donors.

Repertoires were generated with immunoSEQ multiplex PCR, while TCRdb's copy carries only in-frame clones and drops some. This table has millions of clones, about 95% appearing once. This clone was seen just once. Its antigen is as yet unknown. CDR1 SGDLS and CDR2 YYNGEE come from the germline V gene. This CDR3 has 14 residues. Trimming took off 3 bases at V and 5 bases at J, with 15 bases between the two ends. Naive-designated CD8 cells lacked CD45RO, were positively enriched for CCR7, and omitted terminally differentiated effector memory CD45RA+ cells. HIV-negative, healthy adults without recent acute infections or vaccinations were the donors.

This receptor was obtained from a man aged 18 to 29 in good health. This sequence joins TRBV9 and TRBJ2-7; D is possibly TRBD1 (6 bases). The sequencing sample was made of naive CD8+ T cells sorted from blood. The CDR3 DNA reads TGTGCCAGCAGCGACGAATACAACAGGGACGAGCAGTACTTC. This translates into CASSDEYNRDEQYF.